This TCR beta chain was captured in a study of vaccination and CD4 T cells after COVID-19. This clonotype has only a few counts. Its antigen remains unidentified. With the Oncomine TCR Beta short-read assay, DNA from cultured CD4+ T cells was sequenced. In TCRdb, the PCR reads were re-called with MiXCR into one record per CDR3 protein. The sample holds approximately 3,500 distinct CDR3 sequences; approximately 16% are singletons and the top ten take around an eighth. This CDR3 is built from 14 residues. CDR1 is SGHRS, CDR2 YFSETQ, per germline. J was trimmed by 5 bases and V by 4 bases; bases with no gene match: 5. Treatment described: approximately 10-day PBMC culture with coronavirus spike peptide pools or control peptides (ViraFEST assay).

This clonotype was sampled from a human donor who had recovered from COVID-19. The chain uses TRBV5-1 and TRBJ1-2; the match to TRBD1 covers 10 bases. The specimen was CD4+ T cells from blood, cultured in vitro. Here the CDR3 reads CASSPDRGPYGYTF. CDR3 in DNA: TGCGCCAGCAGCCCCGACAGGGGGCCATATGGCTACACCTTC.